The 27 T cell receptor beta chains listed next were all sequenced from one sample in a study of blood T cell repertoires in COVID-19. Only in-frame clones appear in the TCRdb table, and some are missing; sequencing was by immunoSEQ multiplex PCR. In the table there are some 240,000 clones, around nine tenths of which are singletons. The sequenced sample consisted of peripheral blood. These receptors were taken from a man aged 55 to 70 who had recovered from COVID-19.

The chain employs TRBV10-1 and TRBJ1-5; maybe TRBD1 (6 bases). Trimming took off 7 bases at V and 0 bases at J, with 13 bases between the two ends. The CDR3 contains 15 residues. CDR1 and CDR2 (germline): WNHNN, SYGVQD (reference sequence). The CDR3 DNA is TGCGCCAGCACCGGGGGGCCCCGTAGCAATCAGCCCCAGCATTTT. Its translation is CASTGGPRSNQPQHF.

The genes are TRBV7-3 and TRBJ2-5; 8 nucleotides line up with TRBD2. V lost 2 bases and J lost 2; bases outside the gene matches: 1. This CDR3 region has 14 residues. CDR1 and CDR2 from the germline V gene are SGHTA and FQGTGA. For the CDR3, the DNA is TGTGCCAGCAGCTTAGCGGGAGGTCAAGAGACCCAGTACTTC. Its protein is CASSLAGGQETQYF.

The chain uses TRBV6-4 and TRBJ2-2; the match to TRBD1 covers 7 bases. With V trimmed by 5 bases and J by 5 bases, 5 bases remained unmatched. Germline V CDR1 and CDR2: MRHNA, SNTAGT. This CDR3 is 14 amino acids long. CDR3 amino acids: CASSSEGATGELFF. CDR3 sequence (DNA): TGTGCCAGCAGTAGCGAGGGGGCGACCGGGGAGCTGTTTTTT.

The J gene is TRBJ1-6, the V gene TRBV27, with 7 nucleotides matching TRBD1. Germline CDR1 reads MNHEY; CDR2 reads SMNVEV (reference sequence). CDR3 length equals 15 residues. The trim removed 5 bases at V and 10 bases at J, leaving 11 bases unmatched. The chain's CDR3 is CASSPRDSDRSPLHF. CDR3 sequence (DNA): TGTGCCAGCAGTCCCCGGGACAGTGATCGGTCACCCCTCCACTTT.

The chain carries TRBV5-1 and TRBJ1-3; maybe TRBD1 (6 bases). The V end was cut by 1 base, the J end by 0 bases, with 11 bases between. The length of the CDR3 is 16 residues. CDR1 is SGHRS, CDR2 YFSETQ, per germline. The CDR3 coding sequence is TGCGCCAGCAGCTTGATGGGGGCTTACTCTGGAAACACCATATATTTT. Protein: CASSLMGAYSGNTIYF.

This rearrangement joins TRBV6-1 to TRBJ1-1, with 7 bases identical to TRBD1. CDR1 is MNHNS and CDR2 is SASEGT in the germline V gene. J was trimmed by 4 bases and V by 2 bases; bases with no gene match: 4. The CDR3 contains 14 residues. In nucleotides, the CDR3 is TGTGCCAGCAGTGAACGGTCAGGGGGCACTGAAGCTTTCTTT. As protein: CASSERSGGTEAFF.

The rearrangement links TRBV7-2 to TRBJ2-3, with 7 bases aligning to TRBD1. J was trimmed by 4 bases and V by 4 bases; bases with no gene match: 5. Germline CDR1 is SGHTA and CDR2 is FQGNSA. This CDR3 is built from 14 residues. The CDR3 spells CASSWWTGSDTQYF. The CDR3 DNA is TGTGCCAGCAGCTGGTGGACAGGATCAGATACGCAGTATTTT.

The gene calls are TRBV6-4 and TRBJ2-1; unclear D gene. Per germline, CDR1 MRHNA and CDR2 SNTAGT. The CDR3 runs 12 residues. Trimming removed 10 bases at V and 8 bases at J, with 15 bases between. CDR3 region: CAIRETGYEQFF. The DNA of the CDR3 is TGTGCCATCCGAGAGACTGGGTATGAGCAGTTCTTC.

This clone appeared a few times. V and J are TRBV19 and TRBJ1-5; 9 bases align to TRBD1. Trimming cost V 3 bases and J 3 bases; bases outside gene matches: 9. Germline assignment: CDR1 LNHDA and CDR2 SQIVND (reference sequence). This CDR3 is 17 amino acids long. The CDR3 protein is CASSMGQGGNYNQPQHF. In DNA form, the CDR3 reads TGTGCCAGTAGTATGGGACAGGGAGGTAATTACAATCAGCCCCAGCATTTT. The whole variable domain, filled in from reference TRBV19 and TRBJ1-5, reads DGGITQSPKYLFRKEGQNVTLSCEQNLNHDAMYWYRQDPGQGLRLIYYSQIVNDFQKGDIAEGYSVSREKKESFPLTVTSAQKNPTAFYLCASSMGQGGNYNQPQHFGDGTRLSIL.

The chain has TRBV6-4 and TRBJ2-1; 10 bases are a match to TRBD2. The CDR3 contains 15 residues. V dropped 3 bases and J dropped 4; count of bases not matched to a gene: 3. From germline, CDR1 is MRHNA and CDR2 SNTAGT. The CDR3 region is CASSEGTSAYNEQFF. CDR3 DNA: TGTGCCAGCAGTGAAGGGACTAGCGCATACAATGAGCAGTTCTTC.

This clone has a handful of counts. The chain uses TRBV6-5 and TRBJ2-7; 9 bases match TRBD1. The CDR3 has 12 residues. V lost 7 bases and J lost 3; bases outside the gene matches: 1. Germline V gives CDR1 MNHEY, CDR2 SVGAGI. The DNA of the CDR3 is TGTGCCAGCACGGGACAGGGCTACGAGCAGTACTTC. Protein: CASTGQGYEQYF.

Remarks on this clone: A junction end diverges from the germline sequence, so it may reflect a read error. The chain links TRBV5-1 to TRBJ1-2, with D uncertain. The CDR3 totals 15 residues. Germline V gene lookup returns CDR1 SGHRS and CDR2 YFSETQ. CDR3 bases: TGCGCCAGCAGCTTGGCCGCAGGCAAAGTGGGAGGCTACACTTTC. Its protein product is CASSLAAGKVGGYTF.

The rearrangement links TRBV19 to TRBJ1-5; no definite D call. Trimming removed 2 bases at V and 3 bases at J, with 8 bases between. CDR3 length: 14 amino acids. CDR1 is LNHDA, CDR2 SQIVND, per germline (reference sequence). Written as DNA, the CDR3 is TGTGCCAGTAGTATATGGGAGTACAATCAGCCCCAGCATTTT. This sequence encodes CASSIWEYNQPQHF.

This sequence joins TRBV18 and TRBJ2-1; TRBD2 matches at 9 bases. Germline CDR1 is KGHSH and CDR2 is LQKENI. The V segment lost 2 bases and the J segment 0 bases; nucleotides outside the gene matches: 8. The CDR3 sequence is 18 residues long. The CDR3 DNA reads TGTGCCAGCTCACCAGAGACTAGCGGTTTAGGCTCCTACAATGAGCAGTTCTTC. It codes for CASSPETSGLGSYNEQFF.

The chain employs TRBV7-2 and TRBJ1-5, with D unclear. The CDR3 is 14 amino acids. V shed 3 bases and J shed 2 bases, with 8 bases lying between them. Per germline, CDR1 SGHTA and CDR2 FQGNSA. In DNA form, the CDR3 reads TGTGCCAGCAGCTTCGGTCTCGGCAATCAGCCCCAGCATTTT. This gives the protein CASSFGLGNQPQHF.

The genes are TRBV7-2 and TRBJ1-5; D possibly corresponds to TRBD1 (6 bases). Per germline, CDR1 SGHTA and CDR2 FQGNSA. Deletions cut 1 base from V and 6 bases from J, with 13 bases between. CDR3 length: 15 residues. Here the CDR3 reads CASSLVGTIGQPQHF. CDR3 in DNA: TGTGCCAGCAGCTTAGTAGGGACAATAGGTCAGCCCCAGCATTTT.

J is TRBJ2-3 and V is TRBV4-3; TRBD2 matches 8 bases. Germline assignment: CDR1 LGHNA and CDR2 YSLEER. V was pared by 0 bases and J by 0 bases, with 8 bases of the junction left unmatched. This CDR3 comprises 18 residues. The CDR3 loop reads CASSQDRPSGLSTDTQYF. The CDR3 DNA is TGCGCCAGCAGCCAAGATAGGCCTAGCGGGTTAAGCACAGATACGCAGTATTTT.

The chain couples TRBV28 to TRBJ2-6; unclear D gene. CDR3 length: 13 residues. Germline V gene lookup returns CDR1 MDHEN and CDR2 SYDVKM. V dropped 7 bases and J dropped 0 bases, with 4 bases sitting between them. In nucleotides, the CDR3 is TGTGCCAGCACCAACTCTGGGGCCAACGTCCTGACTTTC. It specifies CASTNSGANVLTF.

The chain is built from TRBV19 and TRBJ2-7, with 9 bases identical to TRBD1. Per germline, CDR1 LNHDA and CDR2 SQIVND (reference sequence). The CDR3 runs to 16 residues. With 6 bases clipped from V and 6 bases from J, the junction kept 15 bases outside the gene matches. The CDR3 DNA sequence: TGTGCCAGTAGCCCCAGCCGGACAGGGGAATCGGGCGAGCAGTACTTC. It specifies CASSPSRTGESGEQYF.

V and J are TRBV14 and TRBJ2-5, with TRBD2 matching 11 bases. With V trimmed by 4 bases and J by 0 bases, 4 bases remained unmatched. CDR1 is SGHDN and CDR2 is FVKESK in the germline V gene. This CDR3 is built from 16 residues. CDR3 sequence reads: CASSPLAGDNQETQYF. The DNA for the CDR3 is TGTGCCAGCAGCCCACTAGCGGGAGATAACCAAGAGACCCAGTACTTC.

The chain has TRBV11-3 and TRBJ2-2, with 7 positions matching TRBD1. The V segment lost 5 bases and the J segment 6 bases; nucleotides outside the gene matches: 15. CDR1 is SGHNT and CDR2 is YENEEA in the germline V gene. The CDR3 contains 17 residues. CDR3 sequence (DNA): TGTGCCAGCAGCGCCAATTTAAACAGGGGAAGGGCCGGGGAGCTGTTTTTT. It specifies CASSANLNRGRAGELFF.

The V call is TRBV5-1, the J call TRBJ2-1, with 9 bases aligning to TRBD1. Germline CDR1 and CDR2: SGHRS and YFSETQ. The CDR3 totals 16 residues. After removal of 4 bases from V and 8 bases from J, the junction contained 13 bases not matched to a gene. For the CDR3, the DNA is TGCGCCAGCAGCGGAGGGACAGGGCTAAAAGGTGATGAGCAGTTCTTC. Its protein product is CASSGGTGLKGDEQFF.

The chain joins TRBV27 to TRBJ2-2; TRBD1 matches at 9 bases. J gave up 4 bases and V 7 bases, and 10 bases lay outside the gene matches. CDR1 MNHEY and CDR2 SMNVEV come from the germline V gene (reference sequence). This CDR3 is 16 amino acids long. The CDR3 loop reads CASNLIGQGRTGELFF. The CDR3 DNA reads as TGTGCCAGCAACCTTATTGGACAGGGGCGCACCGGGGAGCTGTTTTTT.

The chain links TRBV6-5 to TRBJ1-1; possibly TRBD1 for D (6 bases). The CDR3 runs to 13 residues. Germline values: CDR1 MNHEY, CDR2 SVGAGI. V lost 6 bases and J 0 bases, leaving 8 bases between the germline ends. CDR3 residues: CASRGHLNTEAFF. For the CDR3, the DNA is TGTGCCAGCAGGGGACACTTGAACACTGAAGCTTTCTTT.

The V and J genes are TRBV5-1 and TRBJ2-5; D perhaps matches TRBD1 (6 bases). Germline V gene data show CDR1 as SGHRS and CDR2 as YFSETQ. The V end was cut by 6 bases, the J end by 2 bases, with 17 bases between. There are 15 residues in the CDR3. This CDR3 reads CASTMESGDQETQYF. The CDR3 DNA sequence: TGCGCCAGCACCATGGAGTCAGGGGATCAAGAGACCCAGTACTTC. Based on the CDR3 plus reference TRBV5-1 and TRBJ2-5, the full variable domain is KAGVTQTPRYLIKTRGQQVTLSCSPISGHRSVSWYQQTPGQGLQFLFEYFSETQRNKGNFPGRFSGRQFSNSRSEMNVSTLELGDSALYLCASTMESGDQETQYFGPGTRLLVL.

The chain couples TRBV19 to TRBJ2-2; perhaps TRBD2 as D (6 bases). This CDR3 has 15 residues. CDR1 is LNHDA, CDR2 SQIVND, per germline (reference sequence). Deletions cut 2 bases from V and 1 base from J, with 8 bases between. The CDR3 nucleotides read TGTGCCAGTAGTATATATAGCGGGAACACCGGGGAGCTGTTTTTT. It is translated as CASSIYSGNTGELFF.

This rearrangement joins TRBV6-2 or TRBV6-3 to TRBJ2-3, with TRBD2 identical over 11 bases. Germline V lookup: CDR1 MNHEY, CDR2 SVGEGT. After removal of 4 bases from V and 4 bases from J, the junction contained 10 bases not matched to a gene. The CDR3 spans 17 residues. The chain's CDR3 is CASSSRPSGRTPDTQYF. CDR3 nucleotide sequence: TGTGCCAGCAGTTCCCGGCCTAGCGGGAGGACCCCAGATACGCAGTATTTT.